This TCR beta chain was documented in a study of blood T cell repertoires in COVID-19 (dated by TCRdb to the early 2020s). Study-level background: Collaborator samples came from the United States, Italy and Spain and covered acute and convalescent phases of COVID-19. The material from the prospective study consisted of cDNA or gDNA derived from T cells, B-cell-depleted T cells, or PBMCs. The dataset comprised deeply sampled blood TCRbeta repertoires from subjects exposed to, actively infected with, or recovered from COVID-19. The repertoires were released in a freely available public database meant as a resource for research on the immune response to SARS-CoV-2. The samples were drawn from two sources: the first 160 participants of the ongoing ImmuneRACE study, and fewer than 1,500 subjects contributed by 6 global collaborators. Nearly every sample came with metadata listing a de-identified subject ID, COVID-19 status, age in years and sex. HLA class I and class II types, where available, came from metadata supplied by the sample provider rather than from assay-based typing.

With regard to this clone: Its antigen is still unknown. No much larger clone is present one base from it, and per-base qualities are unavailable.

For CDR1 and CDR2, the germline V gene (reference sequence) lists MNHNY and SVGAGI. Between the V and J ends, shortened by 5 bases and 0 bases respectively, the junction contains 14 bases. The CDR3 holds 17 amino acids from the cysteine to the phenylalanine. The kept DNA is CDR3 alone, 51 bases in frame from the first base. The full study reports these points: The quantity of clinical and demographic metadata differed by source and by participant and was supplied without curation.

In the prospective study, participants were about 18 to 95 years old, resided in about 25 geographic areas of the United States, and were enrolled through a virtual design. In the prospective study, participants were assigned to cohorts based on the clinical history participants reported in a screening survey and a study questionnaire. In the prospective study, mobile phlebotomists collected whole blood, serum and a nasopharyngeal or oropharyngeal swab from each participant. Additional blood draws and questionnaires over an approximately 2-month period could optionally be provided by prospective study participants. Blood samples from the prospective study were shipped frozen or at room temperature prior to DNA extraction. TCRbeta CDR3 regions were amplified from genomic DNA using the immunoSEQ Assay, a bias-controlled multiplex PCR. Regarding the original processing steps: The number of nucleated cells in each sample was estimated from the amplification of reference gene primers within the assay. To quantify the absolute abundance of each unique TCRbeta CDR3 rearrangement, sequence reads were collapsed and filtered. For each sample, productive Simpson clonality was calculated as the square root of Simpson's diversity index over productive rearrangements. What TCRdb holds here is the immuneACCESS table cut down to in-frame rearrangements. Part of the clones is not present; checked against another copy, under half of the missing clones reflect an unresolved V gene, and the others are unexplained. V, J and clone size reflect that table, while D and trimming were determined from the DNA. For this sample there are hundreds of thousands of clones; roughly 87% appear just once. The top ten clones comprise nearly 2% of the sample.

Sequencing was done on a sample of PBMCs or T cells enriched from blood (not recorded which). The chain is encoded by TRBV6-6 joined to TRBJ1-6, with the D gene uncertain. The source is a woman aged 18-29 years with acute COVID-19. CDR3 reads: CASSHLQSSSYNSPLHF. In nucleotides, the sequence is TGTGCCAGCAGTCATCTCCAAAGTAGCTCCTATAATTCACCCCTCCACTTT.